This TCR beta chain appears in the sequencing data of a study of molecular identifiers for immune sequencing clone quantification. This clonotype showed up many times. What it binds is not known. The study, taken as a whole, reports: Clones that had above 20 RNA copies took up over 97% of effector molecules but under 1% in naive cells.

Bulk libraries came from a prior protocol with listed TCR primers. One entry per CDR3 protein, called by TCRdb with MiXCR from the PCR reads. Of under 600,000 distinct CDR3 sequences in the sample, 25% were seen once. It was from approximately 22,000 to 940,000 sorted cells, with 10%, 30% or 50% RNA, that naive CD8 libraries came. Naive CD8 T cells were sorted, and the gate applied was CD8+CD4-CCR7+CD45RA+. From germline, CDR1 is SGHDN and CDR2 FVKESK. CDR3 size: 16 residues. Losses at the gene ends were 4 bases for V and 4 bases for J; bases not matched to a gene: 10. The source material was naive CD8+ T cells from blood, with Jurkat cell RNA spiked in. Subset noted: FACS-sorted CD8+CD4-CCR7+CD45RA+ naive T cells. The J gene is TRBJ1-1, the V gene TRBV14; 9 bases line up with TRBD1. The TCR was taken from a human donor in good health. Some libraries in this study had Jurkat cell RNA spiked in. DNA for the CDR3: TGTGCCAGCAGCCCCCACAGGGGGCGCTTGGTCACTGAAGCTTTCTTT. Translating it yields CASSPHRGRLVTEAFF.